Presented here are 21 T cell receptor beta chains from one specimen sequenced in a study of shared clonotypes between healthy human individuals. Only in-frame clones appear in the TCRdb table, and some are missing; sequencing was by immunoSEQ multiplex PCR. The table includes over 1.4 million clones, roughly 96% detected once. Sequencing input: naive CD4+ T cells sorted from blood. Sample subset: CD45RA+ positively selected. The origin of the receptors is a young man in good health.

This sequence joins TRBV28 and TRBJ1-5, with a weak D call TRBD1 (5 bases). The CDR3 is 14 residues long. Germline CDR1 is MDHEN and CDR2 is SYDVKM. The V and J ends lost 7 bases and 4 bases respectively, with 14 bases between them. DNA for the CDR3: TGTGCCAGCACCTCTATGGACATTAATCAGCCCCAGCATTTT. Translation: CASTSMDINQPQHF.

The chain links TRBV28 to TRBJ2-6; D assignment may be TRBD1 or TRBD2 (5 bases each). CDR1 is MDHEN and CDR2 is SYDVKM in the germline V gene. The CDR3 consists of 16 residues. Trimming removed 6 bases from V and 2 bases from J, with 14 bases in between. CDR3 sequence (DNA): TGTGCCAGCAGCTCGCCCGGGACGACTGGGGCCAACGTCCTGACTTTC. Amino acid sequence: CASSSPGTTGANVLTF.

This rearrangement joins TRBV4-2 to TRBJ2-7; 10 nucleotides match TRBD2. The CDR3 extends over 15 amino acids. Germline V gives CDR1 LGHNA, CDR2 YNFKEQ. V shed 5 bases, J shed 3 bases, and the junction held 7 bases outside the gene matches. CDR3 amino acids: CASSTAGTSVYEQYF. CDR3 DNA: TGTGCCAGCAGCACCGCCGGGACTAGCGTCTACGAGCAGTACTTC.

The chain is built from TRBV14 and TRBJ1-5; the D gene is possibly TRBD1 (6 bases). The CDR3 is made up of 17 amino acids. The ends were cut back, 1 base at V and 8 bases at J, with 21 bases in the middle. Germline V CDR1 and CDR2: SGHDN, FVKESK. The CDR3 DNA follows: TGTGCCAGCAGCCAAGCTGGTTACACAGGGTTGTCCAAGCCCCAGCATTTT. Translation gives CASSQAGYTGLSKPQHF. Full variable domain (outside the CDR3, taken from reference TRBV14 and TRBJ1-5): EAGVTQFPSHSVIEKGQTVTLRCDPISGHDNLYWYRRVMGKEIKFLLHFVKESKQDESGMPNNRFLAERTGGTYSTLKVQPAELEDSGVYFCASSQAGYTGLSKPQHFGDGTRLSIL.

The V call is TRBV30, the J call TRBJ2-7, with 14 bases identical to TRBD2. The CDR3 contains 13 residues. CDR1 GTSNPN and CDR2 SVGIG come from the germline V gene (reference sequence). The J segment lost 6 bases and the V segment lost 5 bases, leaving 3 bases of the junction unmatched. CDR3 amino acids: CAWGTSGRSEQYF. CDR3 bases: TGTGCCTGGGGGACTAGCGGGAGATCCGAGCAGTACTTC. The whole variable domain, filled in from reference TRBV30 and TRBJ2-7, reads SQTIHQWPATLVQPVGSPLSLECTVEGTSNPNLYWYRQAAGRGLQLLFYSVGIGQISSEVPQNLSASRPQDRQFILSSKKLLLSDSGFYLCAWGTSGRSEQYFGPGTRLTVT.

The chain links TRBV27 to TRBJ1-5; D gene uncertain. This CDR3 region has 14 residues. CDR1 is MNHEY, CDR2 SMNVEV, per germline (reference sequence). V lost 2 bases, J lost 0 bases, and 5 bases lay in between. Here the CDR3 DNA reads TGTGCCAGCAGTTTAAGGTATAGCAATCAGCCCCAGCATTTT. This encodes CASSLRYSNQPQHF.

The rearrangement links TRBV28 to TRBJ2-7; D call uncertain. Looked up from germline, CDR1 is MDHEN and CDR2 is SYDVKM. CDR3 length: 14 amino acids. The V and J ends lost 1 base and 4 bases respectively, with 11 bases between them. CDR3 loop: CASSLYDKLYEQYF. The CDR3 DNA reads TGTGCCAGCAGTTTATACGACAAGTTATACGAGCAGTACTTC.

This chain joins TRBV7-9 and TRBJ2-2; possibly TRBD1 or TRBD2 for D (5 bases each). The length of the CDR3 is 16 residues. The V gene's germline CDR1 is SEHNR and CDR2 FQNEAQ (reference sequence). Trimming shortened V by 5 bases and J by 5 bases, and 18 bases separated the two germline ends. The CDR3 DNA is TGTGCCAGCAGCGCCAACGTCCCGGGGCGGACCGGGGAGCTGTTTTTT. Protein sequence: CASSANVPGRTGELFF. Full variable domain (outside the CDR3, taken from reference TRBV7-9 and TRBJ2-2): DTGVSQNPRHKITKRGQNVTFRCDPISEHNRLYWYRQTLGQGPEFLTYFQNEAQLEKSRLLSDRFSAERPKGSFSTLEIQRTEQGDSAMYLCASSANVPGRTGELFFGEGSRLTVL.

This rearrangement joins TRBV2 to TRBJ2-3, with unresolved D. Germline V gene lookup returns CDR1 SNHLY and CDR2 FYNNEI. The CDR3 covers 15 residues. Between the trimmed V and J ends, which lost 4 bases and 1 base, there was a span of 12 bases. CDR3 residues: CASSVETGRTDTQYF. The CDR3, as DNA: TGTGCCAGCAGTGTTGAAACTGGCCGCACAGATACGCAGTATTTT.

The chain recombines TRBV4-3 with TRBJ2-4; the match to TRBD1 covers 8 bases. The CDR3 extends over 14 amino acids. CDR1 and CDR2 from the germline V gene are LGHNA and YSLEER. V lost 4 bases and J lost 10; bases outside the gene matches: 9. Here the CDR3 reads CASSLRGTGSIQYF. The CDR3 DNA is TGCGCCAGCAGCCTCCGGGGGACAGGTAGTATTCAGTACTTC.

The chain employs TRBV27 and TRBJ1-2; no firm D call. V shed 5 bases and J shed 2 bases, with 18 bases lying between them. CDR1 and CDR2 from the germline V gene are MNHEY and SMNVEV (reference sequence). This CDR3 comprises 16 residues. The CDR3 nucleotides read TGTGCCAGCAGTCGAGACGTTGGCCGGACGAACTATGGCTACACCTTC. The encoded protein is CASSRDVGRTNYGYTF.

Concerning this clone itself: Other DNA sequences in the same sample also yield this CDR3. V gene TRBV28 combines with J gene TRBJ2-7, with D hard to call. This CDR3 has 12 amino acids. With 1 base removed from V and 3 bases from J, the gap between germline ends came to 4 bases. Germline lookup yields CDR1 MDHEN and CDR2 SYDVKM. The CDR3 sequence: CASSLLHYEQYF. DNA of the CDR3: TGTGCCAGCAGTTTATTGCACTACGAGCAGTACTTC.

The chain employs TRBV11-1 and TRBJ1-5; D gene uncertain. Trimming shortened V by 1 base and J by 0 bases, and 4 bases separated the two germline ends. Germline V gives CDR1 SGHAT, CDR2 FQDESV (reference sequence). This CDR3 contains 14 residues. The CDR3 here is CASSLGYSNQPQHF. Here the CDR3 DNA reads TGTGCCAGCAGCTTAGGATATAGCAATCAGCCCCAGCATTTT. The full variable domain, in which reference TRBV11-1 and TRBJ1-5 provide the parts outside the CDR3, is EAEVAQSPRYKITEKSQAVAFWCDPISGHATLYWYRQILGQGPELLVQFQDESVVDDSQLPKDRFSAERLKGVDSTLKIQPAELGDSAMYLCASSLGYSNQPQHFGDGTRLSIL.

As DNA, the CDR3 is TGTGCCAGTAGTATCAGGCCAGGGCCCTACGAGCAGTACTTC. It codes for CASSIRPGPYEQYF. The rearrangement uses TRBV19 and TRBJ2-7; maybe TRBD1 (5 bases). V was pared by 3 bases and J by 2 bases, with 11 bases between. Germline V gene data show CDR1 as LNHDA and CDR2 as SQIVND (reference sequence). The CDR3 has 14 residues.

The CDR3 coding sequence is TGTGCCAGCAGTTTCCGGGACAGGGTTCGCACAGATACGCAGTATTTT. It yields the protein CASSFRDRVRTDTQYF. This chain links TRBV6-5 with TRBJ2-3, with 9 bases fitting TRBD1. This CDR3 is 16 amino acids long. V gave up 4 bases and J gave up 1 base; unmatched junction bases: 6. The germline gives CDR1 MNHEY, CDR2 SVGAGI.

This clone was recorded once. This sequence joins TRBV5-5 and TRBJ1-1; D call uncertain. The germline V gene encodes CDR1 SGHKS and CDR2 YYEKEE (reference sequence). The CDR3 spans 13 residues. Trimming pared 4 bases from V and 0 bases from J, leaving 7 bases between. CDR3 loop: CASSITVNTEAFF. The CDR3 coding sequence is TGTGCCAGCAGCATCACAGTGAACACTGAAGCTTTCTTT.

About this clone itself: Other DNA sequences from this sample encode an identical CDR3 as well. The chain uses TRBV11-2 and TRBJ2-5; TRBD2 is a possible D gene (5 bases). The V gene lost 3 bases and the J gene lost 1 base, with 6 bases spanning the gap. This CDR3 is built from 13 residues. Germline CDR1 is SGHAT and CDR2 is FQNNGV. This CDR3 is CASSFGVQETQYF. The CDR3 coding sequence is TGTGCCAGCAGCTTCGGGGTCCAAGAGACCCAGTACTTC.

CDR3 sequence: CASSRGTSGYSYEQYF. CDR3 nucleotide sequence: TGTGCCAGCAGCCGAGGGACTAGCGGGTACTCCTACGAGCAGTACTTC. The chain uses TRBV9 and TRBJ2-7; 12 bases agree with TRBD2. The length of the CDR3 is 16 residues. V shed 4 bases and J 0 bases; nucleotides not matched to a gene: 5. Looked up from germline, CDR1 is SGDLS and CDR2 is YYNGEE.

The chain's CDR3 is CASSFGEREGEQYF. The CDR3 DNA reads TGTGCCAGCAGCTTTGGTGAGCGGGAGGGCGAGCAGTACTTC. The rearrangement joins TRBV7-2 to TRBJ2-7, with 10 bases aligning to TRBD2. This CDR3 is 14 amino acids long. Germline values: CDR1 SGHTA, CDR2 FQGNSA. Trimming at V came to 3 bases and at J to 6 bases, leaving 5 bases not matched to a gene. The full variable domain, its missing parts supplied by reference TRBV7-2 and TRBJ2-7, is GAGVSQSPSNKVTEKGKDVELRCDPISGHTALYWYRQSLGQGLEFLIYFQGNSAPDKSGLPSDRFSAERTGGSVSTLTIQRTQQEDSAVYLCASSFGEREGEQYFGPGTRLTVT.

The chain employs TRBV2 and TRBJ2-7; D possibly uses TRBD1 or TRBD2 (6 bases each). The CDR3 spans 16 residues. The germline V and J ends were trimmed by 4 bases and 2 bases, with 18 bases remaining between them. The V gene's germline CDR1 is SNHLY and CDR2 FYNNEI. The CDR3 DNA sequence: TGTGCCAGCAGTGCCGCTCGTGGCGGGGACACCTACGAGCAGTACTTC. It specifies CASSAARGGDTYEQYF.

The chain carries TRBV15 and TRBJ2-7; either TRBD1 or TRBD2 may supply D (5 bases each). Trimming left V 3 bases short and J 5 bases short, with 20 bases between. CDR1 and CDR2 (germline): LNHNV, YYDKDF (reference sequence). The CDR3 runs 16 residues. The CDR3 loop reads CATSSPPGPLGDEQYF. The DNA for the CDR3 is TGTGCCACCAGCAGCCCTCCGGGACCCTTGGGCGACGAGCAGTACTTC.